This TCR beta chain was captured by sequencing in a study of blood T cell repertoires in COVID-19. Background on the study: Spain, Italy and the United States supplied samples that represented acute and convalescent COVID-19.

Sequencing was performed with immunoSEQ multiplex PCR; in TCRdb, only in-frame clones are kept and a portion is missing. The data hold around 62,000 clones, with around 89% observed a single time. CDR1 is MGHRA, CDR2 YSYEKL, per germline. The CDR3 contains 13 residues. Trimming stripped 0 bases from V and 11 bases from J, with 10 bases between. This chain uses TRBV4-1 with TRBJ1-4; D is uncertain. Sequenced material: peripheral blood. This TCR derives from a woman in her sixties with acute or convalescent COVID-19. The CDR3 reads CASSQDQWPKLFF. CDR3 in DNA: TGCGCCAGCAGCCAAGATCAGTGGCCTAAACTGTTTTTT.